This T cell receptor (beta chain) was captured in a study of cytomegalovirus exposure and HLA in healthy donors. Study-wide results and limits: Later analysis identified several of the most significant clusters that appeared linked to common viral pathogens. In a later analysis, DRB1 alleles had the most associated TCRs; HLA-C alleles the fewest.

This PCR relied on a set of 60 Vbeta primers and 13 Jbeta primers. Using immunoSEQ multiplex PCR, the repertoire was profiled, and TCRdb retains in-frame clones only, with some absent. In the table there are fewer than 200,000 clones, around 69% of which are singletons. Regarding this clone: Its target is not known.

The V gene's germline CDR1 is SGHVS and CDR2 FNYEAQ. CDR3 length: 13 amino acids. Trimming took 6 bases from V and 4 from J; bases not matched to a gene: 5. The sample was PBMCs. The sequence derives from a man in his sixties in good health and CMV-seronegative. The V and J genes are TRBV7-6 and TRBJ2-7; TRBD2 agrees at 8 bases. The CDR3 is CASRAGGGYEQYF. The CDR3 DNA follows: TGTGCCAGCAGGGCGGGGGGAGGATACGAGCAGTACTTC. Combining the CDR3 with reference TRBV7-6 and TRBJ2-7 gives the whole variable domain GAGVSQSPRYKVTKRGQDVALRCDPISGHVSLYWYRQALGQGPEFLTYFNYEAQQDKSGLPNDRFSAERPEGSISTLTIQRTEQRDSAMYRCASRAGGGYEQYFGPGTRLTVT.